The clone carrying this T cell receptor beta chain was seen at least ten times. TCRdb re-analyzed the PCR reads through MiXCR. Seen here are roughly 14,000 clones, 34% observed once, and the top ten hold around 10%. Germline lookup yields CDR1 SGHAT and CDR2 FQNNGV. The CDR3 contains 15 residues. V lost 0 bases to trimming and J lost 0 bases, with 7 bases between them. Before thyroid surgery, none of the patients had received any treatment. These data belong to a study of metastatic and nonmetastatic thyroid tumors. For the study at large: It was across blood and tumor or nodule tissue from malignant and benign thyroid patients that repertoires were compared.

Specimen: tumor tissue. This sequence originates from a male donor with papillary thyroid cancer or a benign thyroid nodule (not recorded which). Some clones in this sample may be carry-over from other donors' samples. The chain couples TRBV11-2 to TRBJ2-3; D gene unclear. The CDR3 loop is CASSLDDFSTDTQYF. DNA for the CDR3: TGTGCCAGCAGCTTAGATGACTTTAGCACAGATACGCAGTATTTT.